The 27 T cell receptor beta chains presented below share a single source sample, sequenced in a study of T-cell memory formation after mild COVID-19. In TCRdb, the 5' RACE reads were re-called with MiXCR into one record per CDR3 protein. The sample carries about 440,000 distinct CDR3 sequences, 20% recorded once. Sequences were obtained from PBMCs or a T cell subset sorted from them (not recorded which). The source is an adult woman who had mild COVID-19 (a few samples of this study predate the infection). Cell type and time point are not known.

This clonotype was observed many times. This chain uses TRBV2 with TRBJ2-3, with a possible D match to TRBD1 (5 bases). CDR1 SNHLY and CDR2 FYNNEI come from the germline V gene. This CDR3 has 12 amino acids. V lost 7 bases and J lost 12, with 17 bases in between. The CDR3 sequence: CASNRQTQDQYF. CDR3 in DNA: TGTGCCAGCAACAGACAGACCCAGGATCAGTATTTT.

In this sample, this clonotype turned up a few times. The CDR3 sequence is CASSLDGTGNNQPQHF. In DNA form, the CDR3 reads TGCGCCAGCAGCTTGGACGGGACAGGGAACAATCAGCCCCAGCATTTT. The chain carries TRBV5-1 and TRBJ1-5, with 9 bases fitting TRBD1. After removal of 0 bases from V and 3 bases from J, the junction contained 4 bases not matched to a gene. Germline CDR1 and CDR2: SGHRS and YFSETQ. This CDR3 comprises 16 residues. The whole variable domain, filled in from reference TRBV5-1 and TRBJ1-5, reads KAGVTQTPRYLIKTRGQQVTLSCSPISGHRSVSWYQQTPGQGLQFLFEYFSETQRNKGNFPGRFSGRQFSNSRSEMNVSTLELGDSALYLCASSLDGTGNNQPQHFGDGTRLSIL.

This clonotype came up a few times. The gene calls are TRBV7-8 and TRBJ2-2; no clear D gene. Between the trimmed V and J ends, which lost 5 bases and 0 bases, there was a span of 13 bases. In germline, CDR1 is SGHVS, CDR2 FQNEAQ. CDR3 length equals 16 residues. DNA for the CDR3: TGTGCCAGCAGCCCAAGGATCCGAACGAACACCGGGGAGCTGTTTTTT. The encoded protein is CASSPRIRTNTGELFF. Filled out from reference TRBV7-8 and TRBJ2-2, the complete variable domain reads GAGVSQSPRYKVAKRGQDVALRCDPISGHVSLFWYQQALGQGPEFLTYFQNEAQLDKSGLPSDRFFAERPEGSVSTLKIQRTQQEDSAVYLCASSPRIRTNTGELFFGEGSRLTVL.

The chain recombines TRBV12-3 or TRBV12-4 with TRBJ1-4, with no clear D. CDR3 length: 14 residues. The germline V and J ends were trimmed by 8 bases and 7 bases, with 17 bases remaining between them. This chain's CDR3 is CASGSRSGAEKLFF. In nucleotides, the CDR3 is TGTGCCAGCGGGTCCCGGTCTGGAGCTGAAAAACTGTTTTTT.

Here the CDR3 DNA reads TGTGCCAGCCGAGGGACGGGAGAGACCCAGTACTTC. Translation gives CASRGTGETQYF. The rearrangement joins TRBV6-5 to TRBJ2-5; D tentatively fits TRBD1 or TRBD2 (5 bases each). From germline, CDR1 is MNHEY and CDR2 SVGAGI. The CDR3 contains 12 residues. V was clipped by 8 bases and J by 4 bases, with 11 bases between them.

V and J are TRBV24-1 and TRBJ2-1, with TRBD1 matching 7 bases. The V and J ends lost 3 bases and 6 bases, in that order; junction bases with no gene match: 13. CDR1 and CDR2 from the germline V gene are KGHDR and SFDVKD. This CDR3 contains 17 residues. In DNA form, the CDR3 reads TGTGCCACCAGTGATCGACACTCGGGACAGCTCTCCAATGAGCAGTTCTTC. This encodes CATSDRHSGQLSNEQFF.

In DNA form, the CDR3 reads TGTGCCAGCAGCTTAGGAGTGGGGCACCTCTACACCTTC. This gives the protein CASSLGVGHLYTF. V is TRBV11-3 and J is TRBJ1-2, with D possibly TRBD1 on 5 matching bases. Germline assignment: CDR1 SGHNT and CDR2 YENEEA. The CDR3 has 13 amino acids. V lost 1 base and J lost 10, with 13 bases in between.

A single count supports this clonotype. The J gene is TRBJ1-4, the V gene TRBV6-6, with 11 bases that match TRBD1. The CDR3 runs to 16 residues. In germline, CDR1 is MNHNY, CDR2 SVGAGI (reference sequence). V lost 0 bases, J lost 8 bases, and 5 bases stayed unmatched. The CDR3 loop reads CASSYSAGTGGEKLFF. CDR3 nucleotides: TGTGCCAGCAGTTACTCCGCCGGGACAGGGGGAGAAAAACTGTTTTTT.

This clonotype came up once. The chain recombines TRBV29-1 with TRBJ2-1; possibly TRBD1 or TRBD2 for D (5 bases each). There are 14 residues in the CDR3. Germline loops: CDR1 SQVTM, CDR2 ANQGSEA. The DNA of the CDR3 is TGCAGGGGAGACGGACACAGCTCCTACAATGAGCAGTTCTTC. It codes for CRGDGHSSYNEQFF.

J is TRBJ2-1 and V is TRBV7-9, with unresolved D. Germline CDR1 and CDR2: SEHNR and FQNEAQ (reference sequence). This CDR3 contains 13 residues. Trimming stripped 5 bases from V and 10 bases from J, with 15 bases between. CDR3 in amino acids: CASSLSGPHEQFF. CDR3 sequence (DNA): TGTGCCAGCAGCCTCAGTGGGCCCCACGAGCAGTTCTTC.

The chain uses TRBV12-3 or TRBV12-4 and TRBJ1-6, with D unresolved. The CDR3 runs to 13 residues. Trimming took off 3 bases at V and 7 bases at J, with 7 bases between the two ends. CDR3 coding DNA: TGTGCCAGCAGTTTGAAAGTGAATTCACCCCTCCACTTT. Protein product: CASSLKVNSPLHF.

The rearrangement joins TRBV12-3 or TRBV12-4 to TRBJ1-1; 7 bases align to TRBD1. J lost 0 bases, V lost 9 bases, and 4 bases had no gene match. The CDR3 has 13 residues. The CDR3 reads CASMTGLNTEAFF. The DNA for the CDR3 is TGTGCCAGTATGACAGGGTTGAACACTGAAGCTTTCTTT.

This clonotype was recorded at least ten times. V is TRBV7-9 and J is TRBJ2-5; D is unresolved. Germline V gene lookup returns CDR1 SEHNR and CDR2 FQNEAQ (reference sequence). Trimming took off 0 bases at V and 1 base at J, with 9 bases between the two ends. The CDR3 is made up of 15 amino acids. The CDR3 bases are TGTGCCAGCAGCTTAGCGGTCGGCAGCCAAGAGACCCAGTACTTC. Translated, it gives CASSLAVGSQETQYF.

This clonotype was counted only a few times. The chain carries TRBV6-2 or TRBV6-3 and TRBJ2-1, with D possibly TRBD1 on 5 matching bases. CDR1 and CDR2 from the germline V gene are MNHEY and SVGEGT. The CDR3 sequence is 13 residues long. Trimming took off 2 bases at V and 4 bases at J, with 6 bases between the two ends. The CDR3 region is CASSYDSYNEQFF. Here the CDR3 DNA reads TGTGCCAGCAGTTACGACAGTTACAATGAGCAGTTCTTC.

This clonotype appeared a few times. The chain uses TRBV7-2 and TRBJ1-5; the D gene is possibly TRBD1 (6 bases). Looked up from germline, CDR1 is SGHTA and CDR2 is FQGNSA. Trimming removed 0 bases from V and 1 base from J, with 10 bases in between. CDR3 length: 16 amino acids. The CDR3 coding sequence is TGTGCCAGCAGCTTAGCTTGGGGGCTAAGCAATCAGCCCCAGCATTTT. Protein sequence: CASSLAWGLSNQPQHF.

The chain joins TRBV12-3 or TRBV12-4 to TRBJ2-5, with D possibly called TRBD1 or TRBD2 (5 bases each). This CDR3 contains 15 residues. Trimming cost V 5 bases and J 2 bases, with 15 bases left between them. The CDR3 loop reads CASSNPWDLQETQYF. The DNA for the CDR3 is TGTGCCAGCAGTAACCCCTGGGACCTTCAAGAGACCCAGTACTTC.

This clonotype was picked up many times. This chain joins TRBV7-9 and TRBJ2-3; 12 bases map to TRBD2. V gave up 5 bases and J gave up 6 bases; unmatched junction bases: 6. Looked up from germline, CDR1 is SEHNR and CDR2 is FQNEAQ (reference sequence). This CDR3 spans 15 amino acids. The CDR3 loop reads CASSRLAGGPDTQYF. CDR3 bases: TGTGCCAGCAGCCGGCTAGCGGGGGGGCCGGATACGCAGTATTTT.

This clonotype has just a few counts. The CDR3 nucleotides are TGTGCCAGCAGTTTGGGGTCCATCGAAAAACTGTTTTTT. Translating it yields CASSLGSIEKLFF. This chain connects TRBV12-3 or TRBV12-4 to TRBJ1-4, with no clear D. V lost 3 bases and J 8 bases, leaving 10 bases between the germline ends. The CDR3 length is 13 residues.

The J gene is TRBJ1-5, the V gene TRBV18; weak D call: TRBD1 (5 bases). Trimming took 1 base from V and 0 from J, leaving 7 bases between them. The germline CDR1 and CDR2 sequences are KGHSH and LQKENI. The CDR3 runs to 15 residues. CDR3 bases: TGTGCCAGCTCACCACAGGGGAATAGCAATCAGCCCCAGCATTTT. It specifies CASSPQGNSNQPQHF.

V usage is TRBV7-9 and J usage is TRBJ1-1; 11 bases match TRBD1. Trimming cost V 1 base and J 4 bases; bases outside gene matches: 2. Looked up from germline, CDR1 is SEHNR and CDR2 is FQNEAQ (reference sequence). The CDR3 spans 15 residues. CDR3 in amino acids: CASSLEGTGGTEAFF. CDR3 nucleotides: TGTGCCAGCAGCTTAGAGGGGACAGGGGGCACTGAAGCTTTCTTT. The full variable domain, rest sourced from reference TRBV7-9 and TRBJ1-1, is DTGVSQNPRHKITKRGQNVTFRCDPISEHNRLYWYRQTLGQGPEFLTYFQNEAQLEKSRLLSDRFSAERPKGSFSTLEIQRTEQGDSAMYLCASSLEGTGGTEAFFGQGTRLTVV.

In its sample, this clonotype was seen a few times. The chain carries TRBV20-1 and TRBJ2-1, with 9 bases fitting TRBD2. The germline V gene has CDR1 DFQATT and CDR2 SNEGSKA (reference sequence). This CDR3 region has 16 residues. Losses at the gene ends were 1 base for V and 7 bases for J; bases not matched to a gene: 11. CDR3 sequence: CSARVASGVGLNEQFF. The DNA of the CDR3 is TGCAGTGCTAGAGTGGCTAGCGGGGTTGGTTTGAATGAGCAGTTCTTC.

This clonotype was found a few times. This rearrangement joins TRBV5-1 to TRBJ2-5; D is unclear. Trimming pared 2 bases from V and 0 bases from J, leaving 5 bases between. This CDR3 region has 13 residues. Germline V gene sequence: CDR1 SGHRS, CDR2 YFSETQ. CDR3 in amino acids: CASSLTHQETQYF. CDR3 coding DNA: TGCGCCAGCAGCTTAACACACCAAGAGACCCAGTACTTC.

This clonotype was counted a few times. This chain connects TRBV6-1 to TRBJ1-5; the match to TRBD1 covers 7 bases. V lost 6 bases and J lost 0; bases outside the gene matches: 5. The germline gives CDR1 MNHNS, CDR2 SASEGT. The CDR3 covers 15 residues. CDR3 in DNA: TGTGCCAGCAGAGAGACAGGGTTTAGCAATCAGCCCCAGCATTTT. Its protein is CASRETGFSNQPQHF.

This clonotype occurred a few times. The CDR3 DNA is TGTGCCAGCAGCTTAGAAAACGCCTACGAGCAGTACTTC. This gives the protein CASSLENAYEQYF. This chain links TRBV7-9 with TRBJ2-7; no clear D gene. The CDR3 loop spans 13 amino acids. Germline values: CDR1 SEHNR, CDR2 FQNEAQ (reference sequence). The V end lost 1 base, the J end lost 2 bases, and 6 bases lay between the germline ends.

The DNA of the CDR3 is TGTGCCAGCAGCCCAACCGCCCGTACACTCTATGGCTACACCTTC. As protein: CASSPTARTLYGYTF. V and J are TRBV6-5 and TRBJ1-2; D gene unclear. The CDR3 totals 15 residues. The V and J ends lost 6 bases and 4 bases respectively, with 18 bases between them. The germline V gene encodes CDR1 MNHEY and CDR2 SVGAGI.

The rearrangement links TRBV5-6 to TRBJ1-4; possibly TRBD1 for D (5 bases). The CDR3 extends over 15 amino acids. V was clipped by 4 bases and J by 4 bases, with 14 bases between them. Germline-derived CDR1 and CDR2 are SGHDT and YYEEEE. CDR3 coding DNA: TGTGCCAGCAGCCCGACAGACACTGATAATGAAAAACTGTTTTTT. The encoded protein is CASSPTDTDNEKLFF.

This rearrangement joins TRBV3-1 to TRBJ2-3; 7 bases line up with TRBD2. J gave up 7 bases and V 2 bases, and 9 bases lay outside the gene matches. The CDR3 is made up of 15 amino acids. In germline, CDR1 is LGHDT, CDR2 YNNKEL (reference sequence). The CDR3 bases are TGTGCCAGCAGCCAAAACCCCGGGGGGACCAATACGCAGTATTTT. Its translation: CASSQNPGGTNTQYF.